Below, 20 T cell receptor beta chains from the same sample are listed, as sequenced in a study of OX40 agonist ivuxolimab in advanced cancers. Sequencing was performed with immunoSEQ multiplex PCR; in TCRdb, only in-frame clones are kept and a portion is missing. Of roughly 64,000 clones in the sample, around 80% are singletons; the top ten hold 2.1%. Sequenced material: CD4+ or CD8+ T cells sorted from blood, taken in a trial of the OX40 agonist ivuxolimab. The source of these receptors is an adult with an advanced solid tumor such as melanoma, head and neck, liver or kidney cancer.

Of note for this clone: At the DNA level, this CDR3 is encoded by other sequences in the same sample as well. The J gene is TRBJ1-1, the V gene TRBV10-3; D may be TRBD1 (5 bases). Germline CDR1 is ENHRY and CDR2 is SYGVKD. This CDR3 has 14 amino acids. Trimming took off 6 bases at V and 1 base at J, with 12 bases between the two ends. The DNA for the CDR3 is TGTGCCATCAGACCCGAGGGGCCGAACACTGAAGCTTTCTTT. This translates into CAIRPEGPNTEAFF.

This chain uses TRBV19 with TRBJ1-2; D is unclear. Trimming left V 3 bases short and J 1 base short, with 12 bases between. Germline V gene lookup returns CDR1 LNHDA and CDR2 SQIVND (reference sequence). This CDR3 comprises 15 residues. CDR3 loop: CASSIPGRNNYGYTF. In nucleotides, the CDR3 is TGTGCCAGTAGTATTCCGGGCAGAAATAACTATGGCTACACCTTC.

The rearrangement uses TRBV2 and TRBJ2-7; weak D call: TRBD1 (5 bases). V was cut by 6 bases and J by 0 bases, with 9 bases left in between. This CDR3 is built from 13 residues. The germline gives CDR1 SNHLY, CDR2 FYNNEI. The CDR3 loop reads CASRTDISYEQYF. In DNA form, the CDR3 reads TGTGCCAGCAGAACGGACATCTCCTACGAGCAGTACTTC.

The chain is built from TRBV5-4 and TRBJ1-2; TRBD1 matches 7 bases. V lost 0 bases and J lost 4; bases outside the gene matches: 9. This CDR3 is built from 16 residues. CDR1 is SGHNT and CDR2 is YYREEE in the germline V gene (reference sequence). The CDR3 DNA reads TGTGCCAGCAGCTTGGATCCGGGACAGAGATCCTATGGCTACACCTTC. This encodes CASSLDPGQRSYGYTF.

The DNA of the CDR3 is TGTGCCAGCAGCTTGGCCGGTGCGGCGAACACTGAAGCTTTCTTT. Protein product: CASSLAGAANTEAFF. This chain uses TRBV5-7 with TRBJ1-1; D not resolved. Being an ORF, TRBV5-7 has a function that is uncertain. The CDR3 has 15 amino acids. V lost 0 bases and J 1 base, leaving 10 bases between the germline ends.

The CDR3 sequence: CASKRDGKNTEAFF. The CDR3 DNA follows: TGTGCCAGCAAGAGGGACGGAAAAAACACTGAAGCTTTCTTT. The gene calls are TRBV6-4 and TRBJ1-1; D perhaps matches TRBD1 (5 bases). Deletions cut 7 bases from V and 2 bases from J, with 14 bases between. The length of the CDR3 is 14 residues. Per germline, CDR1 MRHNA and CDR2 SNTAGT.

This clone turned up a few times. Its ends do not fully match the called genes, so a read error is possible. CDR3 coding DNA: TGCGACGGTGAGGAGGATTTCCTAGCCAAAAACATTCAGTACTTC. It yields the protein CDGEEDFLAKNIQYF. The chain uses TRBV27 and TRBJ2-4, with D possibly being TRBD2 (5 bases). The germline gives CDR1 MNHEY, CDR2 SMNVEV (reference sequence). This CDR3 has 15 amino acids.

The rearrangement links TRBV19 to TRBJ2-3; TRBD2 aligns across 12 bases. Per germline, CDR1 LNHDA and CDR2 SQIVND (reference sequence). V dropped 7 bases and J dropped 5; count of bases not matched to a gene: 7. This CDR3 is built from 15 residues. The CDR3 region has the DNA TGTGCCAGTAAGCTAGCGGGAGGGCCTGGAGATACGCAGTATTTT. Translated: CASKLAGGPGDTQYF.

The gene calls are TRBV6-4 and TRBJ1-5; D is unresolved. Trimming removed 6 bases at V and 4 bases at J, with 16 bases between. Germline CDR1 and CDR2: MRHNA and SNTAGT. This CDR3 region has 15 residues. In DNA form, the CDR3 reads TGTGCCAGCAGCCCCGGGTCCGGAGAAAATCAGCCCCAGCATTTT. Protein sequence: CASSPGSGENQPQHF.

The J gene is TRBJ1-3, the V gene TRBV28; TRBD1 is a possible D gene (6 bases). In germline, CDR1 is MDHEN, CDR2 SYDVKM. This CDR3 spans 14 amino acids. The V end was cut by 5 bases, the J end by 1 base, with 9 bases between. This chain's CDR3 is CASSRGDSGNTIYF. As DNA, the CDR3 is TGTGCCAGCAGTAGGGGGGATTCTGGAAACACCATATATTTT.

J is TRBJ1-6 and V is TRBV5-1; no clear D gene. V was clipped by 0 bases and J by 7 bases, with 8 bases between them. The CDR3 is made up of 14 amino acids. Per the germline V gene, CDR1 is SGHRS and CDR2 is YFSETQ. CDR3 nucleotides: TGCGCCAGCAGCTTGGAAGGGAACAATTCACCCCTCCACTTT. Translated, it gives CASSLEGNNSPLHF. The whole variable domain, filled in from reference TRBV5-1 and TRBJ1-6, reads KAGVTQTPRYLIKTRGQQVTLSCSPISGHRSVSWYQQTPGQGLQFLFEYFSETQRNKGNFPGRFSGRQFSNSRSEMNVSTLELGDSALYLCASSLEGNNSPLHFGNGTRLTVT.

The chain uses TRBV4-1 and TRBJ1-1; D perhaps matches TRBD1 (6 bases). The CDR3 has 13 amino acids. Per germline, CDR1 MGHRA and CDR2 YSYEKL. With 4 bases removed from V and 3 bases from J, the gap between germline ends came to 9 bases. CDR3 coding DNA: TGCGCCAGCAGCCTTCACAGGGACACTGAAGCTTTCTTT. It is translated as CASSLHRDTEAFF.

This chain links TRBV7-8 with TRBJ1-5; D gene unclear. The CDR3 length is 15 residues. Germline V gene lookup returns CDR1 SGHVS and CDR2 FQNEAQ. Trimming left V 2 bases short and J 2 bases short, with 10 bases between. CDR3 in DNA: TGTGCCAGCAGCTTACTAGACGGGGGCAATCAGCCCCAGCATTTT. Translation gives CASSLLDGGNQPQHF.

Turning to this clone: Other DNA variants within this sample encode the same CDR3. This chain joins TRBV7-2 and TRBJ1-1; D call uncertain. This CDR3 is 13 amino acids long. Looked up from germline, CDR1 is SGHTA and CDR2 is FQGNSA. Deletions cut 3 bases from V and 0 bases from J, with 5 bases between. CDR3 residues: CASSFSVNTEAFF. CDR3 sequence (DNA): TGTGCCAGCAGCTTTAGTGTGAACACTGAAGCTTTCTTT.

The J gene is TRBJ2-3, the V gene TRBV10-3; 15 nucleotides line up with TRBD2. The CDR3 length is 18 residues. The V and J ends lost 2 bases and 0 bases, in that order; junction bases with no gene match: 3. CDR1 is ENHRY, CDR2 SYGVKD, per germline. DNA for the CDR3: TGTGCCATCAGTGAGGGACTAGCGGGGGGGACTAGCACAGATACGCAGTATTTT. Residues: CAISEGLAGGTSTDTQYF.

J is TRBJ1-1 and V is TRBV5-5; D not resolved. V dropped 2 bases and J dropped 4 bases, with 6 bases sitting between them. Germline values: CDR1 SGHKS, CDR2 YYEKEE (reference sequence). The CDR3 is 12 residues long. The DNA for the CDR3 is TGTGCCAGCAGCTTTGGAGTCACTGAAGCTTTCTTT. Translated: CASSFGVTEAFF. The whole variable domain, remainder taken from reference TRBV5-5 and TRBJ1-1, is DAGVTQSPTHLIKTRGQQVTLRCSPISGHKSVSWYQQVLGQGPQFIFQYYEKEERGRGNFPDRFSARQFPNYSSELNVNALLLGDSALYLCASSFGVTEAFFGQGTRLTVV.

The chain combines TRBV6-7 with TRBJ1-5; 9 bases align to TRBD1. TRBV6-7 carries the ORF label, with uncertain function. This CDR3 is 19 amino acids long. J lost 0 bases, V lost 6 bases, and 15 bases had no gene match. CDR3 sequence: CASSNAPKTGGSSNQPQHF. The CDR3 DNA reads TGTGCCAGCAGCAACGCACCCAAAACAGGGGGCTCTAGCAATCAGCCCCAGCATTTT.

On this clone itself: In the same sample, other DNA sequences code for this CDR3. The chain joins TRBV7-8 to TRBJ2-2; a weak D match, TRBD1 (5 bases). CDR1 is SGHVS, CDR2 FQNEAQ, per germline. Trimming removed 7 bases at V and 1 base at J, with 16 bases between. The CDR3 contains 16 residues. The CDR3 DNA follows: TGTGCCAGCACTGAAGTCCGCAGGGTGAACACCGGGGAGCTGTTTTTT. Protein: CASTEVRRVNTGELFF.

The gene calls are TRBV9 and TRBJ1-6; tentatively, D is TRBD1 (5 bases). Deletions cut 5 bases from V and 6 bases from J, with 6 bases between. The CDR3 loop spans 12 amino acids. The germline gives CDR1 SGDLS, CDR2 YYNGEE. The CDR3 region has the DNA TGTGCCAGCAGAGGGGCTAATTCACCCCTCCACTTT. Protein product: CASRGANSPLHF. The full variable domain, in which reference TRBV9 and TRBJ1-6 provide the parts outside the CDR3, is DSGVTQTPKHLITATGQRVTLRCSPRSGDLSVYWYQQSLDQGLQFLIQYYNGEERAKGNILERFSAQQFPDLHSELNLSSLELGDSALYFCASRGANSPLHFGNGTRLTVT.

CDR3 loop: CASSLRQNYGYTF. As DNA, the CDR3 is TGTGCCAGCAGCTTACGACAGAATTATGGCTACACCTTC. This chain connects TRBV7-3 to TRBJ1-2, with D tentatively TRBD1 (5 bases). Trimming left V 2 bases short and J 5 bases short, with 9 bases between. The CDR3 is 13 residues long. Germline V gene sequence: CDR1 SGHTA, CDR2 FQGTGA. Combining the CDR3 with reference TRBV7-3 and TRBJ1-2 gives the whole variable domain GAGVSQTPSNKVTEKGKYVELRCDPISGHTALYWYRQSLGQGPEFLIYFQGTGAADDSGLPNDRFFAVRPEGSVSTLKIQRTERGDSAVYLCASSLRQNYGYTFGSGTRLTVV.